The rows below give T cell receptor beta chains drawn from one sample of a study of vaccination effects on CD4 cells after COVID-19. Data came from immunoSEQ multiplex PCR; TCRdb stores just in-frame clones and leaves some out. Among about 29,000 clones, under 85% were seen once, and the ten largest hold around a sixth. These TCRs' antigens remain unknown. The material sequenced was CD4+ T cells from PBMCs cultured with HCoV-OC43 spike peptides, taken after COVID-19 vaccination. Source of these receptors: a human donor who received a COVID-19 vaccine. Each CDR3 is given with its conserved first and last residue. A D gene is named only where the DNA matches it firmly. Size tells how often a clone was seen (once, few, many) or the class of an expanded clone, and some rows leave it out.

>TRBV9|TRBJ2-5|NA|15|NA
TGTGCCAGCAGCGTAGGGTTGATATCGGAAGAGACCCAGTACTTC
CASSVGLISEETQYF
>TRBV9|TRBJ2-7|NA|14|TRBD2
TGTGCCAGCAGCCCGCGGGGGGGCGGTTACGAGCAGTACTTC
CASSPRGGGYEQYF
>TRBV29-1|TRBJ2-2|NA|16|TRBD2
TGCAGCGTTGAAGTCAGAGCGGGAGGGCGGACCGGGGAGCTGTTTTTT
CSVEVRAGGRTGELFF
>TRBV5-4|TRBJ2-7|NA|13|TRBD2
TGTGCCAGCAGCCCGGGGACTAGCGGAAAGCAGTACTTC
CASSPGTSGKQYF
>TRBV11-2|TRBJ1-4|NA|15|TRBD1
TGTGCCAGCAGCCCAGGACAGGCCGCTAATGAAAAACTGTTTTTT
CASSPGQAANEKLFF
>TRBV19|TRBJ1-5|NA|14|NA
TGTGCCGTCGGGGGGGAATCGCGAAATCAGCCCCAGCATTTT
CAVGGESRNQPQHF
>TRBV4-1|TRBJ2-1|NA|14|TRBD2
TGCGCCAGCAGAGGGACTAGCGGGAGAAATGAGCAGTTCTTC
CASRGTSGRNEQFF
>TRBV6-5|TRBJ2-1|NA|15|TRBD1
TGTGCCAGCAATTCGGGACAGGGGTCCTACAATGAGCAGTTCTTC
CASNSGQGSYNEQFF
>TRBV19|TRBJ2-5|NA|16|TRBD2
TGTGCCACTCAAAGGATAGCGGGGGGGTACCAAGAGACCCAGTACTTC
CATQRIAGGYQETQYF
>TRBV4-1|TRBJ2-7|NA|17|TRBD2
TGCGCCAGCAGCCAAGGAAAGAGCGGGGGGGCCCCCTACGAGCAGTACTTC
CASSQGKSGGAPYEQYF
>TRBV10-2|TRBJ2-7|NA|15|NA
TGCGCCAGCATCTCTCCAAGAGCAGGGAGCTACGAGCAGTACTTC
CASISPRAGSYEQYF
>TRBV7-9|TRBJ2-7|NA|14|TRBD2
TGTGCCAGCAGCTTAAGGCGGGAGGGCCTAGAGCAGTACTTC
CASSLRREGLEQYF
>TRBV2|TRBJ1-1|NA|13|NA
TGTGCCCTCCAGCAGGGTAGCAGGGATGAAGCTTTCTTT
CALQQGSRDEAFF
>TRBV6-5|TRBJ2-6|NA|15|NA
TGTGCCAGCAGTTACCGCAGGTCTGGGGCCAACGTCCTGACTTTC
CASSYRRSGANVLTF
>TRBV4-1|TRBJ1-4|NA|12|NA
TGCGCCAGCAGCTTACTCGGGGAAAAACTGTTTTTT
CASSLLGEKLFF
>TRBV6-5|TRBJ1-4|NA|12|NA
TGTGCCAGCAGGTCCTACAATGAAAAACTGTTTTTT
CASRSYNEKLFF
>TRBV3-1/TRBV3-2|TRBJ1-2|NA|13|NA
TGTGCCAGCAGCCTTGGACAGTACTATGGCTACACCTTC
CASSLGQYYGYTF
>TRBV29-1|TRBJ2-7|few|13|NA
TGCAGCGTTGTTGACAGAAGCTCCTACGAGCAGTACTTC
CSVVDRSSYEQYF
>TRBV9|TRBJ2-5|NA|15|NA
TGTGCCAGCAGCACCGGGACGGGGAACCAAGAGACCCAGTACTTC
CASSTGTGNQETQYF
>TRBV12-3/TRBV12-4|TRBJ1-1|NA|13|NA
TGTGCCAGCAGTCCCCAGGCCGGGCTTGAAGCTTTCTTT
CASSPQAGLEAFF
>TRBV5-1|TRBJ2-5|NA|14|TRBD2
TGCGCCAGCAGCTTGAACGGGGGGGAAGAGACCCAGTACTTC
CASSLNGGEETQYF
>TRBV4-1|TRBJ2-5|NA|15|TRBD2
TGCGCCAGCAGCCAAGGTCCTAGCGGGGGAGAGACCCAGTACTTC
CASSQGPSGGETQYF
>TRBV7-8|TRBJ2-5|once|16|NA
TGTGCCAGCAGCTTAGATTTCCCCAGGGGCAGGGAGACCCAGTACTTC
CASSLDFPRGRETQYF
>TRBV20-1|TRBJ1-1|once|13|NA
TGCAGTGCTAGTCTCTCCGCTGGGACTGAAGCTTTCTTT
CSASLSAGTEAFF
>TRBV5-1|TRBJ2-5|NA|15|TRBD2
TGCGCCAGCAGCTTGAGCGGGAGGGAACAAGAGACCCAGTACTTC
CASSLSGREQETQYF
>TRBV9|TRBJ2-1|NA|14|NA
TGTGCCAGCAGCGTAGGAGGAAACCTCAATGAGCAGTTCTTC
CASSVGGNLNEQFF
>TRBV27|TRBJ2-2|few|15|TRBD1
TGTGCCAGCAGCCCGACAGGGGTTATCACCGGGGAGCTGTTTTTT
CASSPTGVITGELFF
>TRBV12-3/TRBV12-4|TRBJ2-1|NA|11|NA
TGTGCCAGCAGTTTGAACTCTGAGCAGTTCTTC
CASSLNSEQFF
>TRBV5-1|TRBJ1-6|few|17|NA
TGCGCCAGCAGCCTACGACCGGGACGAGTCTCCGAGACACCCCTCCACTTT
CASSLRPGRVSETPLHF
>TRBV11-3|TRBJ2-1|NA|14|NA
TGTGCCAGCAGCTTGGGTCTGCGGGGCAATGAGCAGTTCTTC
CASSLGLRGNEQFF
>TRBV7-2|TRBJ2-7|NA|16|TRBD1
TGTGCCAGCAGCTTATCCCTGGGACAGTCATCGGGGGAGCAGTACTTC
CASSLSLGQSSGEQYF
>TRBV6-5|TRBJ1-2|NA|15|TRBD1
TGTGCCAGCAGTTACAACACCGGACAGGGGGGTGGCTACACCTTC
CASSYNTGQGGGYTF
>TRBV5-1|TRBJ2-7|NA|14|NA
TGCGCCAGCAGCCTAAAGACAGTATCCTACGAGCAGTACTTC
CASSLKTVSYEQYF
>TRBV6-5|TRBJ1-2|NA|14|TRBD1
TGTGCCAGCAGTTACCTAACAGGGGGCGCGGTCACCTTCTTC
CASSYLTGGAVTFF
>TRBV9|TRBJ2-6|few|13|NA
TGTGCCAGCAGCGTAGAGGAGTGGTTGATGCTGACTTTC
CASSVEEWLMLTF
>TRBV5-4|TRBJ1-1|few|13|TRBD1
TGTGCCAGCAGTCACAGGGGAACGGGTGAAGCTTTCTTT
CASSHRGTGEAFF
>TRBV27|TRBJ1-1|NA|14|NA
TGTGCCAGCAGAAGGGGCCGGGGGAACACTGAAGCTTTCTTT
CASRRGRGNTEAFF
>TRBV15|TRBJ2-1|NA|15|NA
TGTGCCACCAGCAGAGACCTGGACTACTACAATGAGCAGTTCTTC
CATSRDLDYYNEQFF
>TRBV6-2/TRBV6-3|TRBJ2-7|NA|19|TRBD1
TGTGCCAGCAGTTACATTCTCGGACAGGGGGTTGGGGGGCCCCACGAGCAGTACTTC
CASSYILGQGVGGPHEQYF
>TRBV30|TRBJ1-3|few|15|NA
TGTGCCTGGAGCCCACTAGGTGCATCTGGAAACACCATATATTTT
CAWSPLGASGNTIYF
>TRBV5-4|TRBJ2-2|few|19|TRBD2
TGTGCCAGCAGTAAATCCGGACTAGCGGGGGGGCGGAACACCGGGGAGCTGTTTTTT
CASSKSGLAGGRNTGELFF
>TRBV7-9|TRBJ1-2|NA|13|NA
TGTGCCAGCAGCTTTTTGTCGTTGGAGGGCTACACCTTC
CASSFLSLEGYTF
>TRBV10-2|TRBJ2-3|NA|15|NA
TGCGCCAGCAGTGAGTCAGGACACAGCACAGATACGCAGTATTTT
CASSESGHSTDTQYF
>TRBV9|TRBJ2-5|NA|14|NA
TGTGCCAGCAGCCCAACGGGGTACCAAGAGACCCAGTACTTC
CASSPTGYQETQYF
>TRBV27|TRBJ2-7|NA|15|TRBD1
TGTGCCAGCAGTTTATCGACAGGGGTGGCGTACGAGCAGTACTTC
CASSLSTGVAYEQYF
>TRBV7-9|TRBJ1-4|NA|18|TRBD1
TGTGCCAGCAGCCGATCCGGGGACAGGTGGGCAACTAATGAAAAACTGTTTTTT
CASSRSGDRWATNEKLFF
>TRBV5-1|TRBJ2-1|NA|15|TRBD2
TGCGCCAGCAGACTCACTAGCGGGAGTTACAATGAGCAGTTCTTC
CASRLTSGSYNEQFF
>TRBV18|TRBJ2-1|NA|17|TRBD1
TGTGCCAGCTCATATTTCCCTCGGGACAGGGCCTACAATGAGCAGTTCTTC
CASSYFPRDRAYNEQFF
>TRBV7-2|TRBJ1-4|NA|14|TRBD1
TGTGCCAGCAGCATGACAGGGGGGAGAGAAAAACTGTTTTTT
CASSMTGGREKLFF
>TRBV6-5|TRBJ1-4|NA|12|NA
TGTGCCAGCAGCTCCCCGGGGGAAAAACTGTTTTTT
CASSSPGEKLFF
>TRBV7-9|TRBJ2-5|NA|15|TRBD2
TGTGCCAGCAGCACCGGGACTAGCGGGATGGAGACCCAGTACTTC
CASSTGTSGMETQYF
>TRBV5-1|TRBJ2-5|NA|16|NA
TGCGCCAGCAGCTTGGGGGTCGGAGGGTTCCAAGAGACCCAGTACTTC
CASSLGVGGFQETQYF
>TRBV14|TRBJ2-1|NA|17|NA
TGTGCCAGCAGCCAAGCTAGTCTCCGATCCTCCTACAATGAGCAGTTCTTC
CASSQASLRSSYNEQFF
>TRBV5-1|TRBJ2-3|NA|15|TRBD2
TGCGCCAGCAGCCCGGGACTAGCGGCTACAGATACGCAGTATTTT
CASSPGLAATDTQYF
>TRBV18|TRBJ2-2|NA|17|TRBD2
TGTGCCAGCTCACCATCCGCTAGCGGGAGAGGGACCGGGGAGCTGTTTTTT
CASSPSASGRGTGELFF
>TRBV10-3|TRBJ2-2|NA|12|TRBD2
TGTGCCATCGGACTAGTTTCCGGGGAGCTGTTTTTT
CAIGLVSGELFF
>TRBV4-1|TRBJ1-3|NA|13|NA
TGCGCCAGCAGCCAAGAAGGGGGAAACACCATATATTTT
CASSQEGGNTIYF